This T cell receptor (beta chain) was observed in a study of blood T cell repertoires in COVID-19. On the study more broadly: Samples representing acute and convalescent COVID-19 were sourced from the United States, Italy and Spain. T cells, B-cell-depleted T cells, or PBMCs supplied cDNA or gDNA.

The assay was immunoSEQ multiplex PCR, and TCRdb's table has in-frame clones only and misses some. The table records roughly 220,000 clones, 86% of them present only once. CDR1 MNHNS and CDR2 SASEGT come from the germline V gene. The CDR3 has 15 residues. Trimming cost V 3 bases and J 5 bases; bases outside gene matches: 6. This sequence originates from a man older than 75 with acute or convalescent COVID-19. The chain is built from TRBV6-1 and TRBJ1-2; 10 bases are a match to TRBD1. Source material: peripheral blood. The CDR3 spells CASSDTGTGAYGYTF. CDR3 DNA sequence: TGTGCCAGCAGTGACACAGGGACAGGGGCTTATGGCTACACCTTC.